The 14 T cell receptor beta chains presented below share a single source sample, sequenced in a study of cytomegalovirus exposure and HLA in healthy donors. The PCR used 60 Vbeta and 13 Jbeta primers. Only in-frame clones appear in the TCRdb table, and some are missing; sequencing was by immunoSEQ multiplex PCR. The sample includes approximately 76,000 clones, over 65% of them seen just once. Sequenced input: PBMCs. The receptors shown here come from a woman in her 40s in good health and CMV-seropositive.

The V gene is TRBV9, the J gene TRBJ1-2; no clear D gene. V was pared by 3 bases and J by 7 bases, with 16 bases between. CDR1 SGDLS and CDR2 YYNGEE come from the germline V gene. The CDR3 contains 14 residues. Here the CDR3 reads CASSGRIGRLGYTF. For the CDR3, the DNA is TGTGCCAGCAGCGGTCGCATTGGCAGGCTTGGCTACACCTTC.

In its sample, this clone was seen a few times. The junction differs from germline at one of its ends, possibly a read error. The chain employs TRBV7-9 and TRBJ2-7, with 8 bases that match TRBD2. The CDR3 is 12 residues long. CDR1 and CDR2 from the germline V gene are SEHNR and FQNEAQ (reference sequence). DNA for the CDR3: TGTTCCAGCAGCCCGGGGGGGAGGGTCCTGTACTTC. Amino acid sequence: CSSSPGGRVLYF.

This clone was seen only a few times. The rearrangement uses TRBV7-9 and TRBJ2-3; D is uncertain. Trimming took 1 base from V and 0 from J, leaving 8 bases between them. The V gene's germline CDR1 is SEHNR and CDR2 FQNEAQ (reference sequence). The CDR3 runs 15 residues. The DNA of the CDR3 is TGTGCCAGCAGCTTAGGAGCGTCTAGCACAGATACGCAGTATTTT. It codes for CASSLGASSTDTQYF.

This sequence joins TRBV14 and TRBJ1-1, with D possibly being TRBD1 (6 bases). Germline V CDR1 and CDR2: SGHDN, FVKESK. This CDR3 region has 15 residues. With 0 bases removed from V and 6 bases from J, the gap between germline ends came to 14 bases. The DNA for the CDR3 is TGTGCCAGCAGCCAAGATAACTCAGAGGGGGCTGAAGCTTTCTTT. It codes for CASSQDNSEGAEAFF.

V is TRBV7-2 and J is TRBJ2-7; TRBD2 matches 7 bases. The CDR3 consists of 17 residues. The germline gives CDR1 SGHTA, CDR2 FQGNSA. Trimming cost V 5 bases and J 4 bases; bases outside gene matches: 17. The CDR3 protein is CASSLLGGVGRVYEQYF. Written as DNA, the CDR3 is TGTGCCAGCAGCCTACTCGGTGGGGTGGGGAGGGTATACGAGCAGTACTTC.

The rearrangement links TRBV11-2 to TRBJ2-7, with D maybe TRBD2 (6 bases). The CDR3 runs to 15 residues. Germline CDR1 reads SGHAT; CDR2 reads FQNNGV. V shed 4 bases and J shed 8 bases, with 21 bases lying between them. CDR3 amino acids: CASSSFINQAGKQYF. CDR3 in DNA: TGTGCCAGCAGCTCCTTCATTAATCAGGCGGGGAAGCAGTACTTC.

In nucleotides, the CDR3 is TGCGCCAGCTATCAGGGGGTGAGGTCAGATACGCAGTATTTT. Amino acid sequence: CASYQGVRSDTQYF. The chain combines TRBV5-1 with TRBJ2-3; the match to TRBD1 covers 7 bases. V gave up 7 bases and J gave up 4 bases; unmatched junction bases: 9. The CDR3 is 14 residues long. The germline gives CDR1 SGHRS, CDR2 YFSETQ.

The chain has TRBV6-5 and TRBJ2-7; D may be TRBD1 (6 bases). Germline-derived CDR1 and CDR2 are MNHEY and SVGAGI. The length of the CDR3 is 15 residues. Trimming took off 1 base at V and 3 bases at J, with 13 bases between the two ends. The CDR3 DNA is TGTGCCAGCAGTTACTGGTCAGGGGCGGACTACGAGCAGTACTTC. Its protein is CASSYWSGADYEQYF.

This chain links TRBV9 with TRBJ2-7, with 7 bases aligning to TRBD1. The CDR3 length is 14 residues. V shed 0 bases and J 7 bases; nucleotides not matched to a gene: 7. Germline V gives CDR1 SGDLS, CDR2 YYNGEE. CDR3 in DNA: TGTGCCAGCAGCGTAGAGGGACAGCTGGGGGAGCAGTACTTC. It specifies CASSVEGQLGEQYF. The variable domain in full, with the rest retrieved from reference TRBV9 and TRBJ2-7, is DSGVTQTPKHLITATGQRVTLRCSPRSGDLSVYWYQQSLDQGLQFLIQYYNGEERAKGNILERFSAQQFPDLHSELNLSSLELGDSALYFCASSVEGQLGEQYFGPGTRLTVT.

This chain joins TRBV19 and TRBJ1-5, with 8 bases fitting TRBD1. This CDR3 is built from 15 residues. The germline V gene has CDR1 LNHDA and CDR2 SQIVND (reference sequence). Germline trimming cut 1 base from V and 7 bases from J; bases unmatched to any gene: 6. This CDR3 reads CASSIGQGAGQPQHF. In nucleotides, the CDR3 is TGTGCCAGTAGTATAGGTCAGGGGGCCGGGCAGCCCCAGCATTTT.

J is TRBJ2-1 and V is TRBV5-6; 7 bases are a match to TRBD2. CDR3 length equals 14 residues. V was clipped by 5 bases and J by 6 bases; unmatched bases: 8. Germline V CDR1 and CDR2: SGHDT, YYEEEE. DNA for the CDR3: TGTGCCAGCAGTGACCTACTAGCGTCCAATGAGCAGTTCTTC. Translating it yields CASSDLLASNEQFF.

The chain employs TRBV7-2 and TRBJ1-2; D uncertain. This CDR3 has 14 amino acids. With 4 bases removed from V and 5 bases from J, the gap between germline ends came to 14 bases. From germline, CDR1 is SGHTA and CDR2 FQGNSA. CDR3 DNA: TGTGCCAGCAGCTCACAGTCCAAGGATTATGGCTACACCTTC. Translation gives CASSSQSKDYGYTF. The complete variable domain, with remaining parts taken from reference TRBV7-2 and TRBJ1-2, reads GAGVSQSPSNKVTEKGKDVELRCDPISGHTALYWYRQSLGQGLEFLIYFQGNSAPDKSGLPSDRFSAERTGGSVSTLTIQRTQQEDSAVYLCASSSQSKDYGYTFGSGTRLTVV.

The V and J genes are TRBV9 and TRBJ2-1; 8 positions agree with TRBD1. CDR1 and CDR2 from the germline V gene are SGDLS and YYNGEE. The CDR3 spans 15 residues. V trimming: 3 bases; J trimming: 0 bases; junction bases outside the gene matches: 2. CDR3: CASSAGTGSYNEQFF. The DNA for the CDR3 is TGTGCCAGCAGCGCCGGGACAGGCTCCTACAATGAGCAGTTCTTC. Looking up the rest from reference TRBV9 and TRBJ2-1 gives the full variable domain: DSGVTQTPKHLITATGQRVTLRCSPRSGDLSVYWYQQSLDQGLQFLIQYYNGEERAKGNILERFSAQQFPDLHSELNLSSLELGDSALYFCASSAGTGSYNEQFFGPGTRLTVL.

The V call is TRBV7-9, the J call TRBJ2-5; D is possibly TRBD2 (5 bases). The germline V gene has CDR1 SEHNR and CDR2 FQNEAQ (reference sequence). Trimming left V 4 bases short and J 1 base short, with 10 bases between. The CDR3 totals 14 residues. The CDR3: CASSSTKLQETQYF. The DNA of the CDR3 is TGTGCCAGCAGCTCGACTAAACTCCAAGAGACCCAGTACTTC.